Below are 28 T cell receptor beta chains sequenced from a single sample in a study of CD4+ T cells in melanoma. TCRdb's table, derived via immunoSEQ multiplex PCR, lists solely in-frame clones and lacks some. Counted here are about 140,000 clones, roughly 91% occurring once; the ten biggest clones make up over 1.5%. The source of these receptors is a human donor with melanoma.

The V and J genes are TRBV18 and TRBJ1-5; D remains unclear. The germline gives CDR1 KGHSH, CDR2 LQKENI. CDR3 length equals 13 residues. Trimming stripped 6 bases from V and 4 bases from J, with 10 bases between. The CDR3 here is CASSSERNQPQHF. In nucleotides, the CDR3 is TGTGCCAGCTCTTCCGAGAGGAATCAGCCCCAGCATTTT.

The chain carries TRBV7-2 and TRBJ2-3; D remains ambiguous. The germline gives CDR1 SGHTA, CDR2 FQGNSA. This CDR3 is built from 14 residues. The V end was cut by 2 bases, the J end by 6 bases, with 12 bases between. The CDR3 sequence is CASSLMGTGDTQYF. The CDR3 coding sequence is TGTGCCAGCAGCTTAATGGGAACCGGGGATACGCAGTATTTT. Full variable domain (outside the CDR3, taken from reference TRBV7-2 and TRBJ2-3): GAGVSQSPSNKVTEKGKDVELRCDPISGHTALYWYRQSLGQGLEFLIYFQGNSAPDKSGLPSDRFSAERTGGSVSTLTIQRTQQEDSAVYLCASSLMGTGDTQYFGPGTRLTVL.

CDR3 sequence: CASSLALGGETQYF. As DNA, the CDR3 is TGTGCCAGCAGCTTAGCGCTCGGCGGAGAGACCCAGTACTTC. The chain employs TRBV7-9 and TRBJ2-5; D gene ambiguous. This CDR3 has 14 residues. The germline V and J ends were trimmed by 0 bases and 4 bases, with 9 bases remaining between them. The germline V gene encodes CDR1 SEHNR and CDR2 FQNEAQ (reference sequence).

V is TRBV6-1 and J is TRBJ1-1; TRBD1 aligns across 8 bases. Germline V gene lookup returns CDR1 MNHNS and CDR2 SASEGT. The CDR3 totals 16 residues. V dropped 4 bases and J dropped 4; count of bases not matched to a gene: 11. CDR3 sequence reads: CASSGRTGPLGTEAFF. CDR3 DNA sequence: TGTGCCAGCAGTGGTAGGACAGGGCCTCTCGGCACTGAAGCTTTCTTT.

The chain couples TRBV5-8 to TRBJ1-1; no clear D. CDR1 and CDR2 from the germline V gene are SGHTS and YDEGEE. The CDR3 is made up of 12 amino acids. V gave up 4 bases and J gave up 9 bases, with 13 bases separating them. CDR3: CASSLRGWKAFF. CDR3 DNA: TGTGCCAGCAGCCTTCGCGGTTGGAAAGCTTTCTTT.

This chain joins TRBV15 and TRBJ2-4, with D perhaps assigned TRBD1 or TRBD2 (5 bases each). V shed 3 bases and J shed 0 bases, with 15 bases lying between them. Germline V gene lookup returns CDR1 LNHNV and CDR2 YYDKDF (reference sequence). CDR3 length: 17 residues. The CDR3 spells CATSSGALRLAKNIQYF. CDR3 bases: TGTGCCACCAGCAGCGGGGCCCTTAGACTAGCCAAAAACATTCAGTACTTC.

The rearrangement joins TRBV5-5 to TRBJ2-2; 7 bases agree with TRBD1. The length of the CDR3 is 17 residues. Germline trimming cut 1 base from V and 0 bases from J; bases unmatched to any gene: 6. The germline V gene has CDR1 SGHKS and CDR2 YYEKEE (reference sequence). CDR3 bases: TGTGCCAGCAGCTTGCCCTGGACAGGAGCGAACACCGGGGAGCTGTTTTTT. Translation: CASSLPWTGANTGELFF.

The genes are TRBV5-1 and TRBJ1-4, with 8 nucleotides matching TRBD1. Germline-derived CDR1 and CDR2 are SGHRS and YFSETQ. V lost 5 bases to trimming and J lost 0 bases; unmatched junction nucleotides: 9. The CDR3 is made up of 17 amino acids. The CDR3 protein is CASRAIGQGATNEKLFF. The CDR3 DNA reads TGCGCCAGCAGGGCGATAGGACAGGGCGCAACTAATGAAAAACTGTTTTTT.

This clone was observed a few times. The gene calls are TRBV6-6 and TRBJ1-5; 10 nucleotides line up with TRBD1. Germline V CDR1 and CDR2: MNHNY, SVGAGI (reference sequence). CDR3 length: 16 residues. V gave up 3 bases and J gave up 7 bases; unmatched junction bases: 9. The CDR3 loop is CASSYETGGFRQPQHF. CDR3 in DNA: TGTGCCAGCAGTTATGAGACAGGGGGCTTTCGGCAGCCCCAGCATTTT.

A single count supports this clone. The chain couples TRBV4-1 to TRBJ2-1, with D possibly matching TRBD2 (5 bases). The CDR3 contains 18 residues. Deletions cut 1 base from V and 3 bases from J, with 19 bases between. Germline V gives CDR1 MGHRA, CDR2 YSYEKL. Here the CDR3 DNA reads TGCGCCAGCAGCCAAGCCCCCGCCGGGGTATCTCTCTACAATGAGCAGTTCTTC. It is translated as CASSQAPAGVSLYNEQFF.

The chain joins TRBV27 to TRBJ1-6, with TRBD1 as a possible D gene (5 bases). The CDR3 length is 17 residues. Germline-derived CDR1 and CDR2 are MNHEY and SMNVEV (reference sequence). With 4 bases removed from V and 8 bases from J, the gap between germline ends came to 21 bases. This CDR3 reads CASSSRGIGGVYSPLHF. Here the CDR3 DNA reads TGTGCCAGCAGTTCGCGCGGTATCGGGGGGGTTTATTCACCCCTCCACTTT.

This chain links TRBV6-1 with TRBJ1-5; no firm D call. There are 15 residues in the CDR3. V lost 6 bases and J lost 4, with 16 bases in between. Germline lookup yields CDR1 MNHNS and CDR2 SASEGT. CDR3 loop: CASRTGPPTNQPQHF. The DNA of the CDR3 is TGTGCCAGCAGGACCGGGCCCCCGACAAATCAGCCCCAGCATTTT.

V usage is TRBV29-1 and J usage is TRBJ1-4; possible D gene TRBD1, 6 bases. Germline V gene sequence: CDR1 SQVTM, CDR2 ANQGSEA. V gave up 1 base and J gave up 6 bases, with 9 bases separating them. CDR3 length equals 13 residues. CDR3 region: CSVEGRGDEKLFF. The CDR3 nucleotides are TGCAGCGTTGAAGGCAGGGGTGATGAAAAACTGTTTTTT. Supplemented by reference TRBV29-1 and TRBJ1-4, the full variable domain reads SAVISQKPSRDICQRGTSLTIQCQVDSQVTMMFWYRQQPGQSLTLIATANQGSEATYESGFVIDKFPISRPNLTFSTLTVSNMSPEDSSIYLCSVEGRGDEKLFFGSGTQLSVL.

This clone was observed once. The chain couples TRBV30 to TRBJ1-1; D not resolved. V lost 2 bases and J 5 bases, leaving 12 bases between the germline ends. CDR1 and CDR2 from the germline V gene are GTSNPN and SVGIG (reference sequence). CDR3 length equals 13 residues. As DNA, the CDR3 is TGTGCCTGGAGTAAAAGTAGGGTGACTGAAGCTTTCTTT. This encodes CAWSKSRVTEAFF.

CDR3 region: CASSNSNQRQGTTGANVLTF. CDR3 in DNA: TGTGCCAGCAGCAATTCGAATCAGCGACAGGGAACTACTGGGGCCAACGTCCTGACTTTC. This chain connects TRBV21-1 to TRBJ2-6; the table names TRBD1, a call not compared with the DNA. TRBV21-1 is reported as a pseudogene. The CDR3 has 20 residues.

Only one count was recorded for this clone. This chain uses TRBV2 with TRBJ1-2, with D unclear. The germline V gene has CDR1 SNHLY and CDR2 FYNNEI. The CDR3 covers 13 residues. Trimming cost V 5 bases and J 4 bases, with 11 bases left between them. The CDR3 sequence: CASSLQDVYGYTF. The CDR3, as DNA: TGTGCCAGCAGTTTGCAGGATGTCTATGGCTACACCTTC.

The chain recombines TRBV4-2 with TRBJ2-4; 7 bases map to TRBD2. CDR3 length: 16 amino acids. J lost 10 bases, V lost 4 bases, and 16 bases had no gene match. Germline lookup yields CDR1 LGHNA and CDR2 YNFKEQ. The CDR3 coding sequence is TGTGCCAGCAGCCGTGCCGTAGAGGCCTCAGCGGGGATTCAGTACTTC. This translates into CASSRAVEASAGIQYF.

This rearrangement joins TRBV7-5 to TRBJ1-2; the DNA was not used to check the table's D call, TRBD1. TRBV7-5 is listed as a pseudogene. The CDR3 runs to 16 residues. The CDR3 loop is CARRLTTGTGGYGYTF. The CDR3 region has the DNA TGTGCCAGAAGACTAACCACCGGGACAGGGGGCTATGGCTACACCTTC.

This clone was found once. This chain links TRBV14 with TRBJ1-2; possibly TRBD1 for D (6 bases). Germline V gene lookup returns CDR1 SGHDN and CDR2 FVKESK. The germline V and J ends were trimmed by 1 base and 4 bases, with 10 bases remaining between them. This CDR3 has 14 residues. In DNA, the CDR3 is TGTGCCAGCAGCCAAGGCAGGGGTGGCTATGGCTACACCTTC. The encoded protein is CASSQGRGGYGYTF.

The chain has TRBV2 and TRBJ2-7; 7 bases align to TRBD1. The V and J ends lost 4 bases and 1 base, in that order; junction bases with no gene match: 10. Germline loops: CDR1 SNHLY, CDR2 FYNNEI. This CDR3 spans 16 amino acids. CDR3 sequence (DNA): TGTGCCAGCAGTGGCTCAGGGGGAACTCCTTCCTACGAGCAGTACTTC. Translation: CASSGSGGTPSYEQYF.

The chain couples TRBV11-2 to TRBJ2-1; 10 nucleotides agree with TRBD1. The CDR3 extends over 16 amino acids. V shed 6 bases and J 6 bases; nucleotides not matched to a gene: 11. Per germline, CDR1 SGHAT and CDR2 FQNNGV. The DNA for the CDR3 is TGTGCCAGCAGGGGAAAGACAGGGGGCGCGGGCAATGAGCAGTTCTTC. It codes for CASRGKTGGAGNEQFF.

This chain joins TRBV6-1 and TRBJ2-1; no definite D call. V lost 8 bases, J lost 3 bases, and 14 bases lay in between. Germline V gives CDR1 MNHNS, CDR2 SASEGT. The CDR3 contains 14 residues. Here the CDR3 DNA reads TGTGCCAGCCTTCGGCAGGACCTCTACAATGAGCAGTTCTTC. Amino acid sequence: CASLRQDLYNEQFF.

The V call is TRBV5-1, the J call TRBJ2-3; 7 bases match TRBD2. The germline V gene encodes CDR1 SGHRS and CDR2 YFSETQ. CDR3 length equals 17 residues. V gave up 2 bases and J gave up 4 bases; unmatched junction bases: 13. In DNA form, the CDR3 reads TGCGCCAGCAGCTTTACCGGCGGGGGAGCCGGGGCAGATACGCAGTATTTT. Translated, it gives CASSFTGGGAGADTQYF.

The sample holds a few counts of this clone. The J gene is TRBJ1-2, the V gene TRBV5-6; D not resolved. V was shortened by 1 base and J by 7 bases, with 14 bases between the two germline ends. This CDR3 has 14 amino acids. The germline V gene has CDR1 SGHDT and CDR2 YYEEEE. The CDR3 DNA follows: TGTGCCAGCAGCTTGACGCGGTCTGTAGCTGGCTACACCTTC. This sequence encodes CASSLTRSVAGYTF.

CDR3 sequence: CASSDRGTGVQPQHF. DNA for the CDR3: TGTGCCAGCAGCGACAGGGGAACAGGAGTTCAGCCCCAGCATTTT. The chain recombines TRBV28 with TRBJ1-5; 8 bases are shared with TRBD1. The CDR3 covers 15 residues. After removal of 6 bases from V and 6 bases from J, the junction contained 10 bases not matched to a gene. Germline assignment: CDR1 MDHEN and CDR2 SYDVKM.

CDR3 amino acids: CASSTFSGQGAYGYTF. The CDR3 nucleotides read TGTGCCAGTAGCACCTTCTCTGGACAGGGGGCATATGGCTACACCTTC. The genes are TRBV19 and TRBJ1-2, with 11 bases matching TRBD1. From germline, CDR1 is LNHDA and CDR2 SQIVND (reference sequence). With V trimmed by 6 bases and J by 5 bases, 11 bases remained unmatched. The CDR3 spans 16 residues.

This sequence joins TRBV7-2 and TRBJ1-1, with a possible D match to TRBD1 (6 bases). Trimming pared 2 bases from V and 0 bases from J, leaving 10 bases between. CDR3 length equals 15 residues. Germline CDR1 is SGHTA and CDR2 is FQGNSA. CDR3 coding DNA: TGTGCCAGCAGCTTAAGAGGGGGAATGAACACTGAAGCTTTCTTT. Protein: CASSLRGGMNTEAFF.

The chain uses TRBV2 and TRBJ1-6; D unclear. V dropped 2 bases and J dropped 12 bases, with 8 bases sitting between them. The CDR3 is 12 residues long. Germline V lookup: CDR1 SNHLY, CDR2 FYNNEI. CDR3 residues: CASSEMGIPLHF. CDR3 DNA sequence: TGTGCCAGCAGTGAAATGGGGATACCCCTCCACTTT.